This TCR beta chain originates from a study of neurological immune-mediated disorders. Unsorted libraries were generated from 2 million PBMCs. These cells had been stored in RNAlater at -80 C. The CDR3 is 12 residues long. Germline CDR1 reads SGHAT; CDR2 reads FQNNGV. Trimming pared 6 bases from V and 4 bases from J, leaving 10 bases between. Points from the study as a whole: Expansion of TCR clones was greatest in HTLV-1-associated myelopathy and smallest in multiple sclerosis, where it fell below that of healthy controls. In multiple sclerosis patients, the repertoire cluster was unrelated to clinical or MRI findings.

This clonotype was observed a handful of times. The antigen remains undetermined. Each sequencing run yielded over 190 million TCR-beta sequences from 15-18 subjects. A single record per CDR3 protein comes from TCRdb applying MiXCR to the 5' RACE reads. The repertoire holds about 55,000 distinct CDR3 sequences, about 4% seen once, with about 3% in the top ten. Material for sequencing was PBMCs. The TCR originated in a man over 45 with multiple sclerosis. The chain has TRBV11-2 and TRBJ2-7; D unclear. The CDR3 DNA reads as TGTGCCAGCAGAGTTGACACGTACGAGCAGTACTTC. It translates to CASRVDTYEQYF.